These 12 T cell receptor beta chains share one sample of origin, sequenced in a study of OX40 agonist ivuxolimab in advanced cancers. The assay was immunoSEQ multiplex PCR, and TCRdb's table has in-frame clones only and misses some. This table has 30,000 to 45,000 clones, roughly 85% appearing once. The sequencing used CD4+ or CD8+ T cells sorted from blood, collected in a trial of the OX40 agonist ivuxolimab. Receptors originate from an adult with an advanced solid tumor such as melanoma, head and neck, liver or kidney cancer.

The chain couples TRBV6-1 to TRBJ2-7; D is unresolved. The germline V and J ends were trimmed by 4 bases and 3 bases, with 13 bases remaining between them. The CDR3 spans 14 residues. The germline V gene encodes CDR1 MNHNS and CDR2 SASEGT. CDR3 coding DNA: TGTGCCAGCAGTGTTCATCGGGCAAACTACGAGCAGTACTTC. Its translation is CASSVHRANYEQYF.

The V call is TRBV4-3, the J call TRBJ2-5; 7 nucleotides agree with TRBD2. Near its end, the DNA agrees better with TRBJ2-7, so the J call may be wrong. This CDR3 region has 15 residues. The germline V gene has CDR1 LGHNA and CDR2 YSLEER. This CDR3 is CASSQDQSGDYEQYF. As DNA, the CDR3 is TGCGCCAGCAGCCAAGATCAGAGCGGGGACTACGAGCAGTACTTC.

This clone was detected a few times. V and J are TRBV7-2 and TRBJ1-2; the D is unclear. Trimming pared 2 bases from V and 8 bases from J, leaving 9 bases between. CDR3 length: 12 amino acids. The germline V gene encodes CDR1 SGHTA and CDR2 FQGNSA. In DNA, the CDR3 is TGTGCCAGCAGCTTACTAGGTTGGGGCTACACCTTC. As protein: CASSLLGWGYTF. The variable domain in full, completed from reference TRBV7-2 and TRBJ1-2, reads GAGVSQSPSNKVTEKGKDVELRCDPISGHTALYWYRQSLGQGLEFLIYFQGNSAPDKSGLPSDRFSAERTGGSVSTLTIQRTQQEDSAVYLCASSLLGWGYTFGSGTRLTVV.

This clone was observed a single time. The V and J genes are TRBV10-3 and TRBJ1-3, with 8 bases matching TRBD1. The V gene's germline CDR1 is ENHRY and CDR2 SYGVKD. The CDR3 has 14 amino acids. Trimming took 10 bases from V and 3 from J; bases not matched to a gene: 8. The chain's CDR3 is CATSDRGDGNTIYF. In DNA, the CDR3 is TGTGCCACTAGCGACAGGGGAGATGGAAACACCATATATTTT.

The chain links TRBV7-2 to TRBJ2-1, with a weak D call TRBD1 (7 bases). CDR3 length: 15 amino acids. V was clipped by 4 bases and J by 8 bases, with 18 bases between them. CDR1 and CDR2 from the germline V gene are SGHTA and FQGNSA. For the CDR3, the DNA is TGTGCCAGCAGCTCGGAGGGGGCGGCTGGGTATGAGCAGTTCTTC. This encodes CASSSEGAAGYEQFF.

This clone showed up just once. J is TRBJ2-3 and V is TRBV7-2; D not certain. The V gene's germline CDR1 is SGHTA and CDR2 FQGNSA. V shed 1 base and J shed 0 bases, with 8 bases lying between them. CDR3 length: 15 residues. CDR3 DNA sequence: TGTGCCAGCAGCTTAGGCGGCCCGAGCACAGATACGCAGTATTTT. This codes for CASSLGGPSTDTQYF.

The chain couples TRBV15 to TRBJ2-5; 7 bases are shared with TRBD1. V gave up 1 base and J gave up 1 base; unmatched junction bases: 0. The CDR3 is made up of 14 amino acids. Germline lookup yields CDR1 LNHNV and CDR2 YYDKDF (reference sequence). The CDR3 DNA reads TGTGCCACCAGCAGAGGGGACAGCCAAGAGACCCAGTACTTC. Translating it yields CATSRGDSQETQYF.

CDR3 region: CASSPRGGAYEQYF. The CDR3 region has the DNA TGTGCCAGCAGTCCGCGTGGGGGGGCCTACGAGCAGTACTTC. This sequence joins TRBV6-5 and TRBJ2-7, with 7 bases fitting TRBD2. Trimming at V came to 5 bases and at J to 2 bases, leaving 6 bases not matched to a gene. The CDR3 runs to 14 residues. Germline CDR1 MNHEY, CDR2 SVGAGI.

The chain recombines TRBV7-9 with TRBJ1-2, with 8 bases that match TRBD1. V was pared by 3 bases and J by 4 bases, with 4 bases of the junction left unmatched. The CDR3 is 14 residues long. Germline values: CDR1 SEHNR, CDR2 FQNEAQ (reference sequence). The CDR3 DNA reads TGTGCCAGCAGCTTTGGACAGGGCGGCTATGGCTACACCTTC. Translation: CASSFGQGGYGYTF.

This chain links TRBV19 with TRBJ1-2, with no clear D. Germline-derived CDR1 and CDR2 are LNHDA and SQIVND (reference sequence). Trimming took off 4 bases at V and 4 bases at J, with 16 bases between the two ends. The CDR3 covers 15 residues. The CDR3 is CASSSMQDSIYGYTF. The CDR3 nucleotides are TGTGCCAGTAGTAGCATGCAGGATTCGATCTATGGCTACACCTTC.

V is TRBV30 and J is TRBJ2-6; D may correspond to TRBD1 or TRBD2 (6 bases each). V was clipped by 8 bases and J by 2 bases, with 13 bases between them. This CDR3 region has 14 residues. Germline CDR1 reads GTSNPN; CDR2 reads SVGIG (reference sequence). DNA of the CDR3: TGTGCCCGGGGGACATTCACTGGGGCCAACGTCCTGACTTTC. It encodes CARGTFTGANVLTF.

This sequence joins TRBV28 and TRBJ2-2; 7 bases map to TRBD1. The CDR3 covers 16 residues. V lost 5 bases and J lost 1; bases outside the gene matches: 7. In germline, CDR1 is MDHEN, CDR2 SYDVKM. CDR3 bases: TGTGCCAGCAGTCCCGGAGACAGGGTGAACACCGGGGAGCTGTTTTTT. Amino acids: CASSPGDRVNTGELFF.